This T cell receptor beta chain was identified during a study of cytomegalovirus exposure and HLA in healthy donors. This CDR3 region has 13 residues. V was trimmed by 3 bases and J by 2 bases, leaving 10 bases between them. The germline V gene has CDR1 GTSNPN and CDR2 SVGIG (reference sequence). Study-wide findings and caveats: According to a later analysis, donors in an Asian-associated ancestry cluster reportedly had fewer N-insertions than the approximately 670-donor mean.

Worth noting for this clone: The antigen is unknown.

The study ran its PCR with 60 Vbeta and 13 Jbeta primers. Here immunoSEQ multiplex PCR was the method, and the copy in TCRdb shows in-frame clones only, minus some. The sample lists about 150,000 clones; 80% were seen once. This receptor was taken from a man aged 25-45 years in good health and CMV-seronegative. The chain joins TRBV30 to TRBJ1-1, with a possible D match to TRBD1 (6 bases). The sequencing sample was made of PBMCs. The CDR3 coding sequence is TGTGCCTGGAGCACAGGGACCAACACTGAAGCTTTCTTT. Its translation is CAWSTGTNTEAFF.